This record covers a single TCR beta chain. Its specificity is unknown. PCR used 60 Vbeta primers and 13 Jbeta primers. The assay was immunoSEQ multiplex PCR, and TCRdb's table has in-frame clones only and misses some. This table holds about 150,000 clones, roughly four fifths found once. The sample originates from a study of cytomegalovirus exposure and HLA in healthy donors. Findings and limits, study-wide: Rare TCR sequences dominated, though some public TCRs recurred in many donors. Most TCR beta V segments were productive about 87% or about 30% of the time in an earlier analysis. Rates of TCR association differed by HLA locus in a later analysis, with DRB1 highest and HLA-C lowest. Certain indistinguishable V segments, among them TRBV6-2 and TRBV6-3, were excluded.

CDR3 length: 16 residues. Looked up from germline, CDR1 is SGHTA and CDR2 is FQGNSA. V lost 5 bases to trimming and J lost 4 bases; unmatched junction nucleotides: 11. Specimen: PBMCs. This rearrangement joins TRBV7-2 to TRBJ1-5, with 7 bases matching TRBD1. This TCR came from a man younger than 30 in good health and CMV-seronegative. CDR3 protein: CASSPSTGSLNQPQHF. The CDR3 DNA reads as TGTGCCAGCAGCCCATCGACAGGGAGCCTAAATCAGCCCCAGCATTTT.